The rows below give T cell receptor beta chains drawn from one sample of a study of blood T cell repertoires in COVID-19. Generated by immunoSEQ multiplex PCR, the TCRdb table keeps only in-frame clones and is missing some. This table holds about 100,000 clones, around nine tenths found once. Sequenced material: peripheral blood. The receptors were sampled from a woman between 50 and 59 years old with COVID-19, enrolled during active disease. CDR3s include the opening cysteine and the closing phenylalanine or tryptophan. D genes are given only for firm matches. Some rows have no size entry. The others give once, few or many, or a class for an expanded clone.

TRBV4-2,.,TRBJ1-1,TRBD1,TGTGCCAGCAGCCAAGGGACAGGGGTGACTGAAGCTTTCTTT,CASSQGTGVTEAFF
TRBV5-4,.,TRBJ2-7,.,TGTGCCAGCAGCTCCAACAGGGTGGTCTCCTACGAGCAGTACTTC,CASSSNRVVSYEQYF
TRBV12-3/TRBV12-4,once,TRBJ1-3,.,TGTGCCAGCAGTTACAATACAGGAAACACCATATATTTT,CASSYNTGNTIYF
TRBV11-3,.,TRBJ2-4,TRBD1,TGTGCCAGCAGCTCCCTACAGGGGGAACAAAACATTCAGTACTTC,CASSSLQGEQNIQYF
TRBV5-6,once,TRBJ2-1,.,TGTGCCAGCAGCTTTGGTCCGGGGGTCTACAATGAGCAGTTCTTC,CASSFGPGVYNEQFF
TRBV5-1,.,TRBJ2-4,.,TGCGCCAGCAGCTTGCTCAGCGCCTCAGATGGCAAAAACATTCAGTACTTC,CASSLLSASDGKNIQYF
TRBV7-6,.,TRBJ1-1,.,TGTGCCAGCAGCTTAGAACCCTATACTGAAGCTTTCTTT,CASSLEPYTEAFF
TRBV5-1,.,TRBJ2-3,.,TGCGCTGTGGCGGCAGGGGCTACCCCGACAGATACGCAGTATTTT,CAVAAGATPTDTQYF
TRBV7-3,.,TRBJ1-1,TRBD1,TGTGCCAGCAGCTTATCCTTGACAGGGGGAATCACTGAAGCTTTCTTT,CASSLSLTGGITEAFF
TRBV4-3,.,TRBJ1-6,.,TGCGCCAGCAGCCACCTCCCGGACACCTCATTCACTAATTCACCCCTCCACTTT,CASSHLPDTSFTNSPLHF
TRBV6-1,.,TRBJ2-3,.,TGTGCCAGCAGTGATGCAGGGGCAGATACGCAGTATTTT,CASSDAGADTQYF
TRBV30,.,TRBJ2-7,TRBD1,TGTGCCTGGAAAGTAGAGGGACAGAAACTCACCTACGAGCAGTACTTC,CAWKVEGQKLTYEQYF
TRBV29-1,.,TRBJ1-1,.,TGCAGCGTTGCCATATCACCTACTGCGAACACTGAAGCTTTCTTT,CSVAISPTANTEAFF
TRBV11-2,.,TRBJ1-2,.,TGTGCCAGCAGCTTAGATGTACAGGGCTATGGCTACACCTTC,CASSLDVQGYGYTF
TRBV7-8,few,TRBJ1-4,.,TGTGCCAGCAGCTTCTGGGGGGATCCTAATGAAAAACTGTTTTTT,CASSFWGDPNEKLFF